This T cell receptor (beta chain) was identified during a study of beta chain features in type 1 diabetes. Notes on the study in general: Naive, central memory and Treg TCRB repertoires appeared more alike in patients than in healthy donors. Patients and controls would be equally affected if PCR favored shorter templates.

Of note for this clone: Its antigen is still unknown.

In germline, CDR1 is SGHNT, CDR2 YYREEE (reference sequence). J lost 7 bases, V lost 5 bases, and 12 bases had no gene match. The CDR3 consists of 15 residues. Heparinised blood was drawn once per donor, averaging around 120 mL. The whole isolated RNA underwent reverse transcription, so sequencing captured expressed TCRB transcripts. The protocol was immunoSEQ multiplex PCR, while the TCRdb copy is restricted to in-frame clones and leaves out a portion. The sample contains roughly 230,000 clones, over 8.5% of which appear only once. The sample was naive CD4+ T cells from blood. This chain joins TRBV5-4 and TRBJ1-2, with 9 bases lining up with TRBD1. The clonotype comes from a woman aged 18-29 years in good health. CDR3 DNA sequence: TGTGCCAGCAGATTAGTTGGGACAGGGTTGTCTGGCTACACCTTC. This sequence encodes CASRLVGTGLSGYTF. The variable domain in full, with the rest retrieved from reference TRBV5-4 and TRBJ1-2, is ETGVTQSPTHLIKTRGQQVTLRCSSQSGHNTVSWYQQALGQGPQFIFQYYREEENGRGNFPPRFSGLQFPNYSSELNVNALELDDSALYLCASRLVGTGLSGYTFGSGTRLTVV.